This TCR beta chain derives from a study of T cell responses to AZD1222 COVID-19 vaccine. Study-level points and caveats: Donors were chiefly white British, with a greater number of females, and clonal diversity was perhaps underestimated. Once two AZD1222 doses were given, Spike-specific TCR breadth and depth went up. There were vaccine-associated CD4 TCRs across spike, dominant at 160-218 and 743-854.

This table comes from immunoSEQ multiplex PCR, and its TCRdb copy is limited to in-frame clones, with some not included. The sample consists of more than 100,000 clones, around 90% of them appearing once. Worth noting for this clone: The antigen is not known.

The germline V gene encodes CDR1 SGHRS and CDR2 YFSETQ. This CDR3 contains 13 residues. V was trimmed by 0 bases and J by 4 bases, leaving 5 bases between them. This chain uses TRBV5-1 with TRBJ2-1; D remains unclear. The TCR comes from an adult in good health. The sample here was peripheral blood, taken on day 0 of AZD1222 vaccination. CDR3 sequence (DNA): TGCGCCAGCAGCTTGGCCCTTTACAATGAGCAGTTCTTC. Residues: CASSLALYNEQFF.